The 9 T cell receptor beta chains reported below all come from one sample, sequenced in a study of T cells in Graves' hyperthyroidism and ophthalmopathy. Amplified TCR beta CDR3 regions came from RNA transcripts. The HTBI primer set was used in a first-round RT-PCR of the TCR CDR3. MiXCR was run by TCRdb on the multiplex PCR reads, yielding one entry per CDR3 protein. The table lists approximately 400,000 distinct CDR3 sequences, 15% to 18% of them singletons. The sample was blood. All receptors come from a woman aged 18 to 35 with Graves' hyperthyroidism that later progressed to Graves' ophthalmopathy.

This clonotype was recorded at least ten times. The chain employs TRBV2 and TRBJ2-1; the D gene is possibly TRBD1 (5 bases). Trimming cost V 6 bases and J 5 bases, with 17 bases left between them. The germline gives CDR1 SNHLY, CDR2 FYNNEI. The CDR3 spans 15 residues. CDR3 DNA: TGTGCCAGCAGGACCTACGACCGGACAAACAATGAGCAGTTCTTC. Its translation is CASRTYDRTNNEQFF. Full variable domain (remainder filled in from reference TRBV2 and TRBJ2-1): EPEVTQTPSHQVTQMGQEVILRCVPISNHLYFYWYRQILGQKVEFLVSFYNNEISEKSEIFDDQFSVERPDGSNFTLKIRSTKLEDSAMYFCASRTYDRTNNEQFFGPGTRLTVL.

The chain's CDR3 is CASSQLAASPDTQYF. The CDR3 coding sequence is TGTGCCAGCTCTCAACTAGCGGCCTCACCAGATACGCAGTATTTT. The chain is built from TRBV18 and TRBJ2-3; 8 bases fit TRBD2. V gave up 6 bases and J gave up 4 bases; unmatched junction bases: 9. This CDR3 is built from 15 residues. The germline CDR1 and CDR2 sequences are KGHSH and LQKENI.

The chain uses TRBV20-1 and TRBJ1-6; 10 bases line up with TRBD1. Germline assignment: CDR1 DFQATT and CDR2 SNEGSKA (reference sequence). This CDR3 comprises 15 residues. The CDR3 sequence is CTAHILGTGASPLHF. In nucleotides, the CDR3 is TGCACCGCACACATTTTAGGGACAGGGGCCTCACCCCTCCACTTT.

This clonotype was seen more than once but under ten times. J is TRBJ1-2 and V is TRBV19; TRBD1 matches at 8 bases. Germline V gene data show CDR1 as LNHDA and CDR2 as SQIVND (reference sequence). Trimming at V came to 3 bases and at J to 7 bases, leaving 13 bases not matched to a gene. CDR3 length equals 16 residues. DNA of the CDR3: TGTGCCAGTAGTATCCGAATTCCGGGACAGGAGCCTGGCTACACCTTC. This gives the protein CASSIRIPGQEPGYTF.

This clonotype was found many times. The rearrangement joins TRBV20-1 to TRBJ2-7, with a tentative D call TRBD2 (6 bases). This CDR3 has 14 residues. Deletions cut 0 bases from V and 4 bases from J, with 13 bases between. Germline CDR1 reads DFQATT; CDR2 reads SNEGSKA (reference sequence). In DNA, the CDR3 is TGCAGTGCTAGAGATGGGGCTAGCGCTTACGAGCAGTACTTC. Residues: CSARDGASAYEQYF.

This clonotype was counted ten times or more. The rearrangement joins TRBV11-2 to TRBJ2-3; perhaps TRBD2 as D (5 bases). Germline values: CDR1 SGHAT, CDR2 FQNNGV. The CDR3 runs 16 residues. The V end lost 0 bases, the J end lost 2 bases, and 12 bases lay between the germline ends. Here the CDR3 DNA reads TGTGCCAGCAGCTTAGATCCGACACTAGTCACAGATACGCAGTATTTT. Its protein is CASSLDPTLVTDTQYF.

The table lists this clonotype with many counts. This chain joins TRBV20-1 and TRBJ2-7; D uncertain. The CDR3 is 11 amino acids. Germline CDR1 reads DFQATT; CDR2 reads SNEGSKA (reference sequence). V shed 5 bases and J shed 5 bases, with 10 bases lying between them. The CDR3 spells CSAAQGNEQYF. Here the CDR3 DNA reads TGCAGTGCTGCCCAAGGTAACGAGCAGTACTTC.

This clonotype has a count of ten or more. The chain carries TRBV20-1 and TRBJ1-2, with TRBD1 matching over 10 bases. The J segment lost 3 bases and the V segment lost 5 bases, leaving 3 bases of the junction unmatched. Germline lookup yields CDR1 DFQATT and CDR2 SNEGSKA (reference sequence). The CDR3 is 13 residues long. The CDR3 DNA follows: TGCAGTGCTGGACAGGGGGGGGACTATGGCTACACCTTC. It yields the protein CSAGQGGDYGYTF.

This clonotype has ten or more counts. V usage is TRBV7-2 and J usage is TRBJ2-1, with D uncertain. Trimming cost V 5 bases and J 7 bases, with 12 bases left between them. This CDR3 is 13 amino acids long. The V gene's germline CDR1 is SGHTA and CDR2 FQGNSA. CDR3 in DNA: TGTGCCAGCAGCCCAGGAGTCAGGAATGAGCAGTTCTTC. Translating gives CASSPGVRNEQFF.